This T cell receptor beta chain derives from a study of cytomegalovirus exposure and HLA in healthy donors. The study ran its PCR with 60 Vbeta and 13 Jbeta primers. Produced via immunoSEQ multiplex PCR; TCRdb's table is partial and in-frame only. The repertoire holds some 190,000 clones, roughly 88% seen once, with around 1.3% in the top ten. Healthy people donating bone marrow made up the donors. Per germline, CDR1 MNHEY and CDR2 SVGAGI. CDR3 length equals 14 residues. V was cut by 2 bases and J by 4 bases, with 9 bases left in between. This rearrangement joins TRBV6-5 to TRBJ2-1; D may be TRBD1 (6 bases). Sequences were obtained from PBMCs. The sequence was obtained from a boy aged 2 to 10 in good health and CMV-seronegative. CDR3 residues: CASSYTGSYNEQFF. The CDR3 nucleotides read TGTGCCAGCAGTTACACAGGGTCATACAATGAGCAGTTCTTC.